One sample yielded the 29 T cell receptor beta chains listed below, sequenced in a study of T cell clonality in common variable immunodeficiency. Clones were sequenced by immunoSEQ multiplex PCR, and TCRdb holds only the in-frame ones, with some missing. The repertoire shows about 43,000 clones, none seen only once; the top ten take 2.1%. The sequenced material came from peripheral blood mononuclear cells. The receptors derive from a person between 18 and 70 years old in good health.

With regard to this clone: The read is 3 residues too short to cover the CDR3 end, so that end is filled in from the germline J gene. This chain uses TRBV11-1 with TRBJ2-7; the match to TRBD2 covers 12 bases. This CDR3 spans 15 amino acids. After removal of 5 bases from V and 3 bases from J, the junction contained 5 bases not matched to a gene. Per the germline V gene, CDR1 is SGHAT and CDR2 is FQDESV (reference sequence). The CDR3 bases that were read are TGTGCCAGCAGCGTGACTAGCGGGGGTTTCTACGAG. Residues: CASSVTSGGFYE. The whole CDR3 is CASSVTSGGFYEQYF. The whole variable domain, remainder taken from reference TRBV11-1 and TRBJ2-7, is EAEVAQSPRYKITEKSQAVAFWCDPISGHATLYWYRQILGQGPELLVQFQDESVVDDSQLPKDRFSAERLKGVDSTLKIQPAELGDSAMYLCASSVTSGGFYEQYFGPGTRLTVT.

This clone was found many times. Read sequence stops 3 residues before the CDR3 end, and the germline J gene provides the missing end. The rearrangement joins TRBV19 to TRBJ1-1; no definite D call. The length of the CDR3 is 12 residues. The ends were cut back, 1 base at V and 6 bases at J, with 6 bases in the middle. Germline V gives CDR1 LNHDA, CDR2 SQIVND (reference sequence). The CDR3 DNA, read in part, is TGTGCCAGTAGTATAGCACTTTCTGAA. This translates into CASSIALSE. The full CDR3 is CASSIALSEAFF.

This clone was counted only a few times. A read error may account for a junction end that differs from germline. The read stops 3 residues short of the end of the CDR3; the missing end is completed from the germline J gene. Other DNA sequences in the same sample also yield this CDR3. The V call is TRBV5-1, the J call TRBJ1-3; possibly TRBD1 for D (6 bases). The length of the CDR3 is 15 residues. Per germline, CDR1 SGHRS and CDR2 YFSETQ. The CDR3 sequence is CASSLAQGHGNTIYF. The DNA read from the CDR3 is TGCGCCAGCAGCTTGGCCCAGGGGCATGGAAACACT.

This clone has at least ten counts. The read gets to within 3 residues of the CDR3 end, and the germline J gene fills in the rest. The rearrangement uses TRBV6-1 and TRBJ1-3; no clear D. V was shortened by 2 bases and J by 7 bases, with 18 bases between the two germline ends. CDR1 is MNHNS and CDR2 is SASEGT in the germline V gene. The CDR3 runs 16 residues. The CDR3 sequence is CASSEYQTGSLNTIYF. CDR3 DNA (partial): TGTGCCAGCAGTGAATATCAGACGGGGTCTTTGAACACC.

In its sample, this clone was seen many times. The CDR3 end lies 3 residues beyond the end of the read and is filled in from the germline J gene. The rearrangement links TRBV10-3 to TRBJ1-2, with D possibly matching TRBD1 (6 bases). Trimming shortened V by 7 bases and J by 2 bases, and 11 bases separated the two germline ends. Germline CDR1 is ENHRY and CDR2 is SYGVKD. The CDR3 has 13 amino acids. The CDR3 region is CAINPGQNYGYTF. The sequenced part of the CDR3 DNA is TGTGCCATCAACCCTGGACAGAACTATGGC.

Many counts were recorded for this clone. From the germline J gene comes the end of the CDR3, since the read stops 3 residues before it. This chain uses TRBV13 with TRBJ2-3; D gene ambiguous. This CDR3 comprises 12 residues. Germline-derived CDR1 and CDR2 are PRHDT and FYEKMQ (reference sequence). V lost 3 bases and J lost 6, with 7 bases in between. CDR3 DNA, as far as it was read: TGTGCCAGCAGCTTTGTCGGGGATACG. Protein sequence: CASSFVGDT. Given in full, the CDR3 is CASSFVGDTQYF.

Ten or more counts support this clone. The CDR3 is cut off 3 residues early in the read; its end comes from the germline J gene. This chain links TRBV29-1 with TRBJ2-5; D uncertain. V was pared by 4 bases and J by 5 bases, with 5 bases between. This CDR3 is 10 amino acids long. Germline values: CDR1 SQVTM, CDR2 ANQGSEA. CDR3 sequence: CSVGHETQYF. The DNA read from the CDR3 is TGCAGCGTTGGACACGAGACC.

This clone was picked up many times. An end of the junction does not agree with germline; a read error may underlie this. With the read ending 3 residues before the CDR3 end, the germline J gene is used to fill in that end. This chain connects TRBV4-2 to TRBJ2-2; TRBD1 agrees at 8 bases. CDR1 is LGHNA and CDR2 is YNFKEQ in the germline V gene. The CDR3 runs to 13 residues. CDR3 amino acids: CASSLQGAGELFF. The covered CDR3 bases are TGCGCCAGCAGCCTACAGGGGGCCGGGGAG.

In regard to this clone: The read gets to within 3 residues of the CDR3 end, and the germline J gene fills in the rest. This sequence joins TRBV19 and TRBJ1-5, with TRBD1 identical over 9 bases. Germline V lookup: CDR1 LNHDA, CDR2 SQIVND (reference sequence). The CDR3 runs to 15 residues. Trimming at V came to 5 bases and at J to 6 bases, leaving 8 bases not matched to a gene. Partial CDR3 DNA: TGTGCCAGTAGTCCCATCACAGGGGGCGGTCAGCCC. It codes for CASSPITGGGQP. The full CDR3 is CASSPITGGGQPQHF. The complete variable domain, with remaining parts taken from reference TRBV19 and TRBJ1-5, reads DGGITQSPKYLFRKEGQNVTLSCEQNLNHDAMYWYRQDPGQGLRLIYYSQIVNDFQKGDIAEGYSVSREKKESFPLTVTSAQKNPTAFYLCASSPITGGGQPQHFGDGTRLSIL.

This clone is deemed medium-sized. The sequenced fragment ends 3 residues before the CDR3 boundary, so the rest is inferred from the germline J gene. V is TRBV6-2 or TRBV6-3 and J is TRBJ1-5; D may be TRBD1 (6 bases). V lost 4 bases to trimming and J lost 8 bases, with 15 bases between them. The germline V gene has CDR1 MNHEY and CDR2 SVGEGT. The CDR3 contains 14 residues. CDR3 in amino acids: CASSLRGGVEPQHF. The DNA read from the CDR3 is TGTGCCAGCAGTTTACGGGGGGGCGTAGAGCCC.

This clone showed up many times. The CDR3 loop is CAFFSPPGQRSLTYGYTF. The sequenced CDR3 bases are TGTGCCTTCTTCTCTCCACCGGGACAGCGTTCTCTTACTTATGGC. The chain uses TRBV30 and TRBJ1-2, with 7 bases that match TRBD1. The CDR3 is cut off 3 residues early in the read; its end comes from the germline J gene. Germline V CDR1 and CDR2: GTSNPN, SVGIG (reference sequence). V lost 7 bases and J lost 5; bases outside the gene matches: 25. The CDR3 is made up of 18 amino acids.

This clone was seen repeatedly, ten times or more. The observed sequence ends 3 residues before the CDR3 terminus, with the missing tail filled in from the germline J gene. The genes are TRBV4-2 and TRBJ2-1; 15 bases are a match to TRBD2. The germline V gene has CDR1 LGHNA and CDR2 YNFKEQ. This CDR3 has 17 residues. After removal of 4 bases from V and 3 bases from J, the junction contained 4 bases not matched to a gene. CDR3 in amino acids: CASSPGLAGGYYNEQFF. The DNA read from the CDR3 is TGTGCCAGCAGCCCGGGACTAGCGGGAGGTTACTACAATGAG.

This clone was counted ten times or more. The missing CDR3 end, 3 residues past where the read stops, is filled in from the germline J gene. V gene TRBV2 combines with J gene TRBJ1-5; 10 nucleotides line up with TRBD1. The CDR3 has 15 amino acids. The V gene end was trimmed by 3 bases and the J gene end by 7 bases; junction bases not matched to a gene: 6. Germline CDR1 and CDR2: SNHLY and FYNNEI. Incomplete CDR3 DNA: TGTGCCAGCAGTGACGGGGACAGGGGTTTGCAGCCC. Its translation: CASSDGDRGLQP. In full, the CDR3 is CASSDGDRGLQPQHF.

This clone was observed at least ten times. The read comes to an end 3 residues before the CDR3 does, leaving the germline J gene to fill in the end. This chain connects TRBV7-8 to TRBJ1-5; 7 positions match TRBD1. V was clipped by 2 bases and J by 5 bases; unmatched bases: 6. Per the germline V gene, CDR1 is SGHVS and CDR2 is FQNEAQ. The CDR3 length is 15 residues. The chain's CDR3 is CASSLTWTGDQPQHF. CDR3 DNA, as far as it was read: TGTGCCAGCAGCTTAACTTGGACAGGCGATCAGCCC.

This clone was recorded at least ten times. Coverage ceases 3 residues before the CDR3 finishes, and the germline J gene fills in the end. The chain uses TRBV2 and TRBJ1-1; a possible D gene is TRBD1 (5 bases). The ends were cut back, 4 bases at V and 2 bases at J, with 8 bases in the middle. Germline V CDR1 and CDR2: SNHLY, FYNNEI. The CDR3 has 13 residues. CDR3 bases read: TGTGCCAGCAGTGGGAGGGGTAACACTGAA. Its protein product is CASSGRGNTE. The CDR3 in full is CASSGRGNTEAFF.

This clone showed up many times. The read halts 3 residues ahead of the CDR3 end, with the missing end drawn from the germline J gene. The gene calls are TRBV5-4 and TRBJ2-5, with 12 bases that match TRBD1. CDR1 and CDR2 from the germline V gene are SGHNT and YYREEE (reference sequence). V trimming: 0 bases; J trimming: 4 bases; junction bases outside the gene matches: 1. CDR3 length equals 15 residues. The covered CDR3 bases are TGTGCCAGCAGCTTGGGGGACAGGGGGCCAGAGACC. It encodes CASSLGDRGPET. The entire CDR3 is CASSLGDRGPETQYF.

This clone was recorded many times. The read ends 3 residues early relative to the CDR3; the germline J gene fills the gap. The chain recombines TRBV9 with TRBJ2-2; 7 positions match TRBD2. Germline V gives CDR1 SGDLS, CDR2 YYNGEE. Losses at the gene ends were 2 bases for V and 3 bases for J; bases not matched to a gene: 4. CDR3 length: 15 residues. The sequenced part of the CDR3 DNA is TGTGCCAGCAGCGTGAGACTAGCAGACACCGGGGAG. This sequence encodes CASSVRLADTGE. The complete CDR3 sequence is CASSVRLADTGELFF.

This clone was found many times. The CDR3 end is not reached by the read, which stops 3 residues before it; the germline J gene fills it in. The gene calls are TRBV30 and TRBJ2-5; perhaps TRBD1 as D (7 bases). Germline CDR1 GTSNPN, CDR2 SVGIG (reference sequence). CDR3 length equals 14 residues. V dropped 6 bases and J dropped 3 bases, with 17 bases sitting between them. CDR3 residues: CACPRRDSEETQYF. Partial CDR3 DNA: TGTGCCTGCCCAAGGCGGGACAGCGAAGAGACC.

This clone was detected ten times or more. The read is 3 residues too short to cover the CDR3 end, so that end is filled in from the germline J gene. The chain joins TRBV4-1 to TRBJ2-3; no clear D. This CDR3 is 15 amino acids long. The germline V and J ends were trimmed by 0 bases and 2 bases, with 9 bases remaining between them. Germline V gene data show CDR1 as MGHRA and CDR2 as YSYEKL. CDR3: CASSQDTANTDTQYF. The DNA read from the CDR3 is TGCGCCAGCAGCCAAGATACAGCCAACACAGATACG.

Remarks on this clone: With the read ending 3 residues before the CDR3 end, the germline J gene is used to fill in that end. The chain combines TRBV19 with TRBJ2-3; 12 nucleotides align to TRBD1. The CDR3 has 17 amino acids. From germline, CDR1 is LNHDA and CDR2 SQIVND (reference sequence). The part of the CDR3 DNA that was read is TGTGCCGTCACCGGGACAGGGGGCACGATTGGCAATCAGCCG. Protein product: CAVTGTGGTIGNQP. Given in full, the CDR3 is CAVTGTGGTIGNQPQYF.

At least ten counts were recorded for this clone. The DNA ends 3 residues before the CDR3 does, and the rest of the CDR3 is filled in from the germline J gene. V gene TRBV7-3 combines with J gene TRBJ2-5; 7 bases are shared with TRBD1. Trimming removed 3 bases from V and 5 bases from J; junction bases left unmatched: 3. Germline V gives CDR1 SGHTA, CDR2 FQGTGA. There are 13 residues in the CDR3. Incomplete CDR3 DNA: TGTGCCAGCAGCTTCACAGGGGTGGAGACC. Its translation is CASSFTGVET. The complete CDR3 protein is CASSFTGVETQYF.

This clone has at least ten counts. The CDR3 end is not reached by the read, which stops 3 residues before it; the germline J gene fills it in. J is TRBJ2-1 and V is TRBV2; tentatively, D is TRBD2 (6 bases). Germline V gene sequence: CDR1 SNHLY, CDR2 FYNNEI. This CDR3 comprises 14 residues. V lost 7 bases to trimming and J lost 6 bases, with 16 bases between them. CDR3 bases read: TGTGCCAGCATTTTCGGCGGGATTAGCAATGAG. Residues: CASIFGGISNE. The CDR3 in full is CASIFGGISNEQFF.

There are many counts of this clone. Sequencing ends 3 residues short of the CDR3 end; the germline J gene provides the rest. This sequence joins TRBV20-1 and TRBJ2-5; 16 bases map to TRBD2. The V and J ends lost 6 bases and 2 bases, in that order; junction bases with no gene match: 9. The CDR3 loop spans 17 amino acids. CDR1 is DFQATT and CDR2 is SNEGSKA in the germline V gene (reference sequence). The CDR3 sequence: CSAPFGTSGRVQETQYF. CDR3 DNA (partial): TGCAGTGCCCCCTTTGGGACTAGCGGGAGGGTTCAAGAGACC.

The sample holds many counts of this clone. The covered CDR3 bases are TGTGCCAGCAGCCCTGGACAGGACGTTCAGCCC. Its translation: CASSPGQDVQP. In full, the CDR3 reads CASSPGQDVQPQHF. V and J are TRBV7-9 and TRBJ1-5; 7 bases align to TRBD1. The CDR3 end falls 3 residues outside the read, so it is completed with the germline J gene. This CDR3 region has 14 residues. CDR1 and CDR2 from the germline V gene are SEHNR and FQNEAQ (reference sequence). The V gene end was trimmed by 5 bases and the J gene end by 6 bases; junction bases not matched to a gene: 7.

This clone has a count of ten or more. The sequence runs out 3 residues before the end of the CDR3; the remainder is reconstructed from the germline J gene. The genes are TRBV6-2 or TRBV6-3 and TRBJ2-7; TRBD1 matches at 10 bases. V trimming: 6 bases; J trimming: 3 bases; junction bases outside the gene matches: 5. Germline V gene sequence: CDR1 MNHEY, CDR2 SVGEGT. CDR3 length equals 14 residues. Partial CDR3 DNA: TGTGCCAGCAGCCGGGACAGGGGTTACTACGAG. Its translation is CASSRDRGYYE. The whole CDR3 protein is CASSRDRGYYEQYF.

This clone was counted many times. The DNA ends 3 residues before the CDR3 does, and the rest of the CDR3 is filled in from the germline J gene. The V gene is TRBV6-1, the J gene TRBJ2-3; 7 bases are a match to TRBD1. Per the germline V gene, CDR1 is MNHNS and CDR2 is SASEGT. Germline trimming cut 4 bases from V and 1 base from J; bases unmatched to any gene: 8. The CDR3 has 16 residues. This CDR3 is CASSAHLGQGTDTQYF. The CDR3 DNA, read in part, is TGTGCCAGCAGTGCCCACCTTGGACAGGGCACAGATACG.

This clone was recorded many times. With the read ending 3 residues before the CDR3 end, the germline J gene is used to fill in that end. The chain employs TRBV5-1 and TRBJ1-1; D is unresolved. The CDR3 covers 13 residues. In germline, CDR1 is SGHRS, CDR2 YFSETQ. V lost 0 bases and J lost 1, with 4 bases in between. The CDR3 bases that were read are TGCGCCAGCAGCTTGGCAGGGAACACTGAA. It codes for CASSLAGNTE. The full CDR3 reads CASSLAGNTEAFF.

Ten or more counts support this clone. The sequence runs out 3 residues before the end of the CDR3; the remainder is reconstructed from the germline J gene. This sample also contains other DNA sequences that code for the same CDR3. This chain links TRBV20-1 with TRBJ2-3, with TRBD2 matching 8 bases. Germline V gene data show CDR1 as DFQATT and CDR2 as SNEGSKA (reference sequence). The CDR3 has 16 residues. The V segment lost 5 bases and the J segment 1 base; nucleotides outside the gene matches: 11. The CDR3 sequence: CSAHPMSGSGTDTQYF. CDR3 DNA, as far as it was read: TGCAGTGCTCACCCGATGAGCGGGAGTGGCACAGATACG.

Many counts were recorded for this clone. Sequencing ends 3 residues short of the CDR3 end; the germline J gene provides the rest. The chain combines TRBV5-1 with TRBJ2-7; D is undetermined. Trimming took 2 bases from V and 0 from J, leaving 12 bases between them. The CDR3 contains 15 residues. Germline V gives CDR1 SGHRS, CDR2 YFSETQ. CDR3 sequence: CASSFGGSSSYEQYF. CDR3 bases read: TGCGCCAGCAGCTTCGGCGGATCGAGCTCCTACGAG.